These T cell receptor beta chains were read from a single sample in a study of blood T cell repertoires in COVID-19. Some clones are missing from TCRdb's copy, which holds only in-frame ones; the method was immunoSEQ multiplex PCR. Here the sample spans under 350,000 clones, 70% to 90% being singletons. Sequencing input: PBMCs or T cells enriched from blood (not recorded which). The source of these receptors is a man aged 25 to 40 who had recovered from COVID-19. Each CDR3 is given with its conserved first and last residue. A D gene is named only where the DNA matches it firmly. Clone size is given for some rows only: seen once, a few or many times, or a class if the clone is expanded.

J gene	D gene	CDR3 length	V gene	clone size	CDR3 DNA	CDR3 protein
TRBJ2-1	.	15	TRBV3-1/TRBV3-2	.	TGTGCCAGCAGCCAAGAATTTGGGACTCTGAATGAGCAGTTCTTC	CASSQEFGTLNEQFF
TRBJ1-6	TRBD1	14	TRBV23-1	.	TGCGCCCTGACCCCCGGGACAGGAAATTCACCCCTCCACTTT	CALTPGTGNSPLHF
TRBJ1-1	TRBD1	15	TRBV5-4	few	TGTGCCAGCAGCTGGGACAGGGGAAGGGGCACTGAAGCTTTCTTT	CASSWDRGRGTEAFF
TRBJ2-1	.	14	TRBV15	once	TGTGCCACCAGCCCGGACACGGCTAACAATGAGCAGTTCTTC	CATSPDTANNEQFF
TRBJ1-5	TRBD1	15	TRBV10-3	few	TGTGCCATCAGTGAGGACAGGGGGAGCAATCAGCCCCAGCATTTT	CAISEDRGSNQPQHF
TRBJ1-4	.	15	TRBV10-3	once	TGTGCCATCAGTGAGTCTCTCGGGTCTAATGAAAAACTGTTTTTT	CAISESLGSNEKLFF
TRBJ1-1	.	15	TRBV7-8	.	TGTGCCAGCAGCCCAACACAGGGCTTGAACACTGAAGCTTTCTTT	CASSPTQGLNTEAFF
TRBJ2-7	.	11	TRBV25-1	.	TGTGCCAGCAGTGCTTACTACGAGCAGTACTTC	CASSAYYEQYF
TRBJ1-5	.	14	TRBV11-2	.	TGTGCCAGCAGCTTACGGGCGGGCGGTCAGCCCCAGCATTTT	CASSLRAGGQPQHF
TRBJ1-1	TRBD1	15	TRBV18	few	TGTGCCAGCTCACAGGGACAGGGGGAATCCTCTGAAGCTTTCTTT	CASSQGQGESSEAFF
TRBJ2-7	.	14	TRBV5-5	.	TGTGCCAGCAGCTTCGGACAGTCCTCCTACGAGCAGTACTTC	CASSFGQSSYEQYF
TRBJ1-2	.	18	TRBV25-1	.	TGTGCCAGCAGTGAATCGGGCGTTTCCAAGAGGGCACCCTATCGCTACACCTTC	CASSESGVSKRAPYRYTF
TRBJ2-7	TRBD1	14	TRBV11-2	.	TGTGCCAGCAGCCCCGGAAGGACAGGTCCAGAGCAGTACTTC	CASSPGRTGPEQYF
TRBJ2-1	TRBD2	17	TRBV4-2	.	TGTGCCAGCAGCCAGGACCTGACTAGCGGGAGGGTTATTGAGCAGTTCTTC	CASSQDLTSGRVIEQFF
TRBJ1-2	.	14	TRBV4-1	.	TGCGCCAGCAGCCAAGACAGGCCAATGCTTGGCTACACCTTC	CASSQDRPMLGYTF
TRBJ2-3	.	14	TRBV27	.	TGTGCCAGCAGATACGCACATAGCACAGATACGCAGTATTTT	CASRYAHSTDTQYF
TRBJ2-5	TRBD2	20	TRBV24-1	.	TGTGCCACCAGTGATCCCCGGACTAGCGGGCCAGGGGGTTTACAAGAGACCCAGTACTTC	CATSDPRTSGPGGLQETQYF
TRBJ1-2	TRBD1	17	TRBV5-4	.	TGTGCCAGCAGCTTAGACAGGGGGCAGGTGAAGAACTATGGCTACACCTTC	CASSLDRGQVKNYGYTF
TRBJ2-1	.	16	TRBV6-1	.	TGTGCCAGCAGTGATGTATCTGTGGCGGCCTACAATGAGCAGTTCTTC	CASSDVSVAAYNEQFF
TRBJ2-5	.	13	TRBV27	.	TGTGCCAGCAGTTCATGGGGGCCCGAGACCCAGTACTTC	CASSSWGPETQYF
TRBJ1-5	.	15	TRBV11-2	.	TGTGCCAGCAGCTTACAGGGAATACCCAATCAGCCCCAGCATTTT	CASSLQGIPNQPQHF
TRBJ1-1	.	13	TRBV29-1	.	TGCAGCGTTAACCCAGAGGCACCCCATGAAGCTTTCTTT	CSVNPEAPHEAFF
TRBJ1-1	.	14	TRBV25-1	.	TGTGCCAGCAGGGAGCCCGCAGGGTCTTCTGAAGCTTTCTTT	CASREPAGSSEAFF
TRBJ1-2	TRBD1	16	TRBV9	once	TGTGCCAGCAGCCGGAGGGGGGACAGGTCCATCGAAGGCTACACCTTC	CASSRRGDRSIEGYTF
TRBJ2-1	TRBD2	17	TRBV24-1	.	TGTGCCACCAGTGATTCGCGCTCGGGAGGTAAATACAATGAGCAGTTCTTC	CATSDSRSGGKYNEQFF
TRBJ1-2	.	14	TRBV19	once	TGTGCCAGTCTCGGCCAGGTAGCTAACTATGGCTACACCTTC	CASLGQVANYGYTF
TRBJ1-5	.	13	TRBV25-1	.	TGTGCCAGCAGGAGGAGTGAGAACCAGCCCCAGCATTTT	CASRRSENQPQHF
TRBJ2-3	TRBD2	15	TRBV30	.	TGTGCCTGGTCAACCGGGACTAGCAGGACAGATACGCAGTATTTT	CAWSTGTSRTDTQYF
TRBJ2-6	.	14	TRBV2	once	TGTGCCAGCAGTGATAGGGGCGGGGCCAACGTCCTGACTTTC	CASSDRGGANVLTF
TRBJ2-5	TRBD2	15	TRBV5-1	.	TGCGCCAGCACAGGGGGGCTAGCGGGGACAGAGACCCAGTACTTC	CASTGGLAGTETQYF
TRBJ2-1	.	14	TRBV27	.	TGTGCCAGCAGTTTCTCTCAGGGTTACAATGAGCAGTTCTTC	CASSFSQGYNEQFF
TRBJ1-1	TRBD1	13	TRBV19	few	TGTGCCAGTAGGACCCGGGACAGCCCTGAAGCTTTCTTT	CASRTRDSPEAFF
TRBJ1-2	.	14	TRBV28	.	TGTGCCAGCAGTTTCACAGGACCCAGGGTTGGCTACACCTTC	CASSFTGPRVGYTF
TRBJ2-2	.	18	TRBV27	.	TGTGCCAGCAGTTTGGGGGCCCCCCGGCAGTTGAACACCGGGGAGCTGTTTTTT	CASSLGAPRQLNTGELFF
TRBJ2-4	.	18	TRBV4-1	.	TGCGCCAGCAGCCAAGCGACAGGCCGCGGCGGTGCCAAAAACATTCAGTACTTC	CASSQATGRGGAKNIQYF
TRBJ2-5	.	14	TRBV6-5	.	TGTGCCAGCAGGAATCAGGGCATACAAGAGACCCAGTACTTC	CASRNQGIQETQYF